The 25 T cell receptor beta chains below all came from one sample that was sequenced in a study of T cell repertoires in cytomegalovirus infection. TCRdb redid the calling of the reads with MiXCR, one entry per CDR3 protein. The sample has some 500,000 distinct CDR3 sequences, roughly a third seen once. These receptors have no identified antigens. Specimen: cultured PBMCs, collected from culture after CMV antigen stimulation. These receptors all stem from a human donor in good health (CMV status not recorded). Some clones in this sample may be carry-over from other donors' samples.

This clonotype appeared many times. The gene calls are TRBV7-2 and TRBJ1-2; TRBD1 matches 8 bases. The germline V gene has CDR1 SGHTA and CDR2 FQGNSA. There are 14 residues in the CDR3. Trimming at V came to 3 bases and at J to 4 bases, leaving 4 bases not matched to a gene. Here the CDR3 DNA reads TGTGCCAGCAGCTTTCAGGGGGCGACCTATGGCTACACCTTC. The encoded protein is CASSFQGATYGYTF.

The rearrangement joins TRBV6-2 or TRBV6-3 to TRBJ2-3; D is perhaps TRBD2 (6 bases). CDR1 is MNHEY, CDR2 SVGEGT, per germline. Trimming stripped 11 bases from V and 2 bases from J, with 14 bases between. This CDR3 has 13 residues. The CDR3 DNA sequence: TGTGCCGGCCGGGCGGGGTACACAGATACGCAGTATTTT. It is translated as CAGRAGYTDTQYF.

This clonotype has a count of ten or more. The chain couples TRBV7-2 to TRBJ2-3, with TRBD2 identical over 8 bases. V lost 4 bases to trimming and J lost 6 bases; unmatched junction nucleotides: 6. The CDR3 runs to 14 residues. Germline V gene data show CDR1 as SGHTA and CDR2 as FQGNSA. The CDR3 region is CASSSSGFRDTQYF. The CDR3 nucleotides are TGTGCCAGCAGCTCTAGCGGGTTTCGGGATACGCAGTATTTT.

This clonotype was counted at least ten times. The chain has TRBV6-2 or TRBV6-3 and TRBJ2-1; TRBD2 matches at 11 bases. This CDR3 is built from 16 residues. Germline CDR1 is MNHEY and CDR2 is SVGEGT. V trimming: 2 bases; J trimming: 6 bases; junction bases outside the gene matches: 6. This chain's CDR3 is CASSYRLAGGPNEQFF. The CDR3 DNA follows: TGTGCCAGCAGTTACCGGTTAGCGGGAGGGCCCAATGAGCAGTTCTTC.

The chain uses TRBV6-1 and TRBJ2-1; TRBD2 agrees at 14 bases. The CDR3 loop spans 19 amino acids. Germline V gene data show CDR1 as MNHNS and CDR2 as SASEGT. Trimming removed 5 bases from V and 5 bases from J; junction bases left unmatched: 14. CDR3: CASSYDLPGLAGAHNEQFF. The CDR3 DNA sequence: TGTGCCAGCAGTTACGACTTACCGGGACTAGCGGGAGCCCACAATGAGCAGTTCTTC.

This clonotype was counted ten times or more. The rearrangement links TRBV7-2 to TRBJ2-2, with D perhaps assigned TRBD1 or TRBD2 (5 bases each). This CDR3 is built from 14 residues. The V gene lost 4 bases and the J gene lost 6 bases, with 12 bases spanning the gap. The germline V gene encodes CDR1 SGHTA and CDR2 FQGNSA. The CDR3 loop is CASSWDERPGELFF. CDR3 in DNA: TGTGCCAGCAGCTGGGACGAGAGACCCGGGGAGCTGTTTTTT.

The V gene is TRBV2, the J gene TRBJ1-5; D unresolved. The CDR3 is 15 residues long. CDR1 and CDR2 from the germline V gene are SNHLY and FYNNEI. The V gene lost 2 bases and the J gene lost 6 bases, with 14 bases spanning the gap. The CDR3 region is CASSELRGWRQPQHF. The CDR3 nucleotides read TGTGCCAGCAGTGAACTCCGGGGTTGGCGTCAGCCCCAGCATTTT.

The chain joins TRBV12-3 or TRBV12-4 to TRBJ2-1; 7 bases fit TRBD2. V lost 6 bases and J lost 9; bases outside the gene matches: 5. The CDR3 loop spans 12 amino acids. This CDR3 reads CASRQTGGEQFF. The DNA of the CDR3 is TGTGCCAGCAGGCAGACGGGGGGTGAGCAGTTCTTC.

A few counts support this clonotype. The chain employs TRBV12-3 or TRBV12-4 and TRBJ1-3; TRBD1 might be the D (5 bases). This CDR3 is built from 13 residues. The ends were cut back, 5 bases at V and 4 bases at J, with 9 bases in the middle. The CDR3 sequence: CASSKGIGNTIYF. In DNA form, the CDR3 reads TGTGCCAGCAGTAAGGGGATCGGAAACACCATATATTTT.

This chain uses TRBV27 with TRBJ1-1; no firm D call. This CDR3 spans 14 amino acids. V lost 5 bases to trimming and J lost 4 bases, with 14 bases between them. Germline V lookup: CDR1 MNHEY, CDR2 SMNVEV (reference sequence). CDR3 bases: TGTGCCAGCAGTATGACGGGCCACCGCACTGAAGCTTTCTTT. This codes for CASSMTGHRTEAFF.

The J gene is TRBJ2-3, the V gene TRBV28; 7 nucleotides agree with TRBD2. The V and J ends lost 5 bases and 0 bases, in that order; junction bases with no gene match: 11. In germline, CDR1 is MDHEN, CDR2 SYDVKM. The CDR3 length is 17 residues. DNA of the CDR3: TGTGCCAGCAGTCATCCCTCTTCGACTAGCAGCACAGATACGCAGTATTTT. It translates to CASSHPSSTSSTDTQYF. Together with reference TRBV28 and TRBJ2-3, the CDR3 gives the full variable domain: DVKVTQSSRYLVKRTGEKVFLECVQDMDHENMFWYRQDPGLGLRLIYFSYDVKMKEKGDIPEGYSVSREKKERFSLILESASTNQTSMYLCASSHPSSTSSTDTQYFGPGTRLTVL.

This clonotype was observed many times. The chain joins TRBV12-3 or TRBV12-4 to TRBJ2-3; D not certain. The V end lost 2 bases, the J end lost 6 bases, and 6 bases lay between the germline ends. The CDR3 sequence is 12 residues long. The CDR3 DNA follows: TGTGCCAGCAGTTTAATGTTCGATACGCAGTATTTT. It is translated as CASSLMFDTQYF.

CDR3 protein: CASSLTQALGELFF. CDR3 DNA: TGTGCCAGCAGTTTAACACAGGCCCTCGGGGAGCTGTTTTTT. The rearrangement links TRBV27 to TRBJ2-2, with D perhaps TRBD1 (5 bases). The CDR3 is 14 amino acids. V was cut by 2 bases and J by 7 bases, with 11 bases left in between. The germline V gene has CDR1 MNHEY and CDR2 SMNVEV (reference sequence).

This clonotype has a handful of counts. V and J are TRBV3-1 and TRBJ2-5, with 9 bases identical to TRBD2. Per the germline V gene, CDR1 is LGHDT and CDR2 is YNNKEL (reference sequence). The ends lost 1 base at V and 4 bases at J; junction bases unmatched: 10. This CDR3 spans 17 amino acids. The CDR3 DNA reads TGTGCCAGCAGCCAAGGGTTAGCGGGGGCGCTCGGAGAGACCCAGTACTTC. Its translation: CASSQGLAGALGETQYF.

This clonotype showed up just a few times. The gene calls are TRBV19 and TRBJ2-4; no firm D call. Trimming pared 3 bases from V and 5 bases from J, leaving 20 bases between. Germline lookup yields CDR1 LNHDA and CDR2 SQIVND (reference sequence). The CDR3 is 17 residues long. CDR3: CASSMISQTPWENIQYF. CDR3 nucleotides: TGTGCCAGTAGTATGATTTCCCAGACACCCTGGGAAAACATTCAGTACTTC.

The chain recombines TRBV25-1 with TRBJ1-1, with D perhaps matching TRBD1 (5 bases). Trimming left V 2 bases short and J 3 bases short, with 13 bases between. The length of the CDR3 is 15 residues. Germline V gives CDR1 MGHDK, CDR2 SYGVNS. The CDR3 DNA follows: TGTGCCAGCAGTGAAGAGGGCAGGGCCGACACTGAAGCTTTCTTT. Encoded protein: CASSEEGRADTEAFF.

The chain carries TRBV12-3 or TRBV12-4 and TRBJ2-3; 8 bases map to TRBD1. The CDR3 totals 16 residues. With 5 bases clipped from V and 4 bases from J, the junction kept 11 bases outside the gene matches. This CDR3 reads CASSPLRTGYADTQYF. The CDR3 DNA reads TGTGCCAGCAGTCCTTTAAGGACAGGGTATGCAGATACGCAGTATTTT.

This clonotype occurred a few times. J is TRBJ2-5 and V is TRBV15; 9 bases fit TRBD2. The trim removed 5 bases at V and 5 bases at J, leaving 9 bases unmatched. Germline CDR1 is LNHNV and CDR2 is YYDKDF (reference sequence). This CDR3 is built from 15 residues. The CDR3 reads CATSGRRRGGETQYF. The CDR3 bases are TGTGCCACCAGCGGACGTAGGCGGGGGGGGGAGACCCAGTACTTC.

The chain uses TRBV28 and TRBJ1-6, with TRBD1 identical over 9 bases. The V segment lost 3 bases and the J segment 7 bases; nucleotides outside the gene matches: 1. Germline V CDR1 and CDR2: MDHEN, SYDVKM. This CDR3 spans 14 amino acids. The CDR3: CASSFGQGNSPLHF. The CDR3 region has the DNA TGTGCCAGCAGTTTTGGACAGGGGAATTCACCCCTCCACTTT.

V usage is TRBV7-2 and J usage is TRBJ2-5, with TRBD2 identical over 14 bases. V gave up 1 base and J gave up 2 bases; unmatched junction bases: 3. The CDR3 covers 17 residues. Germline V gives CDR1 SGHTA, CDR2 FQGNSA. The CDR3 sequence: CASSLGLAGGFQETQYF. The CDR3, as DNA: TGTGCCAGCAGCTTAGGACTAGCGGGAGGGTTTCAAGAGACCCAGTACTTC.

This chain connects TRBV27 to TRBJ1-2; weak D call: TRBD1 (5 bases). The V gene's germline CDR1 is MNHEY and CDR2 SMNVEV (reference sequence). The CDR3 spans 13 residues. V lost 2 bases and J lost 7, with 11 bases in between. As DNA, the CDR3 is TGTGCCAGCAGTTTAGGAGGGGTTGGTGGCTACACCTTC. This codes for CASSLGGVGGYTF.

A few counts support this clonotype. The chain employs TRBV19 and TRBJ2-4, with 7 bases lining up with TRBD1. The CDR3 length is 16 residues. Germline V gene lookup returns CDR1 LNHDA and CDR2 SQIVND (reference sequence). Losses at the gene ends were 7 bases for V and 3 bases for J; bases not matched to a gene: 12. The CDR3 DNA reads TGTGCCAGTACAGACCTCAGGGGGATAGGCAAAAACATTCAGTACTTC. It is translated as CASTDLRGIGKNIQYF.

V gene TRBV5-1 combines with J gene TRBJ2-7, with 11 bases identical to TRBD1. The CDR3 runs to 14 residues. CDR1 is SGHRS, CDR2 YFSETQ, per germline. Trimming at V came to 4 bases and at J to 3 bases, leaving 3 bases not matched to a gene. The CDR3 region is CASSPGQGGYEQYV. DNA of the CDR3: TGCGCCAGCAGCCCGGGACAGGGGGGCTACGAGCAGTACGTC.

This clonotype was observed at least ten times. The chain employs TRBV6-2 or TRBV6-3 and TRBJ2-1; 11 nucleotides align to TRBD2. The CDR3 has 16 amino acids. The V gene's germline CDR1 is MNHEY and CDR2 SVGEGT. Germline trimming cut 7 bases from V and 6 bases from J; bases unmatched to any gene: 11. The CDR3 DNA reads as TGTGCCAGCACTATAGAGGGACTAGCGGACCGCAATGAGCAGTTCTTC. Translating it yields CASTIEGLADRNEQFF.

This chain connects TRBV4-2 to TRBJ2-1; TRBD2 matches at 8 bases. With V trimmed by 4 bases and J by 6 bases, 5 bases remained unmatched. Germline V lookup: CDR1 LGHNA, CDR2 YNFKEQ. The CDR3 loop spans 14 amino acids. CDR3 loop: CASSRGLEFNEQFF. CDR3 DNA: TGTGCCAGCAGCCGGGGACTAGAGTTCAATGAGCAGTTCTTC.